The next 12 T cell receptor beta chains were all read from a single sample in a study of vaccination effects on CD4 cells after COVID-19. Peptide-pool stimulation followed by sequencing identified expanded antigen-specific CD4+ clonotypes in the ViraFEST assay. Having been cultured for about 10 days, the cells underwent CD4+ T cell isolation. Among the vaccine recipients, none had a prior SARS-CoV-2 infection, and nucleocapsid antibodies were negative. Their target antigens are unknown. Profiled with immunoSEQ multiplex PCR; TCRdb holds only in-frame clones, not every one. The sample records about 41,000 clones, 77% being singletons. This specimen was CD4+ T cells from PBMCs cultured with HCoV-NL63 spike peptides, taken before COVID-19 vaccination. These receptors all come from a human donor who received a COVID-19 vaccine.

The V call is TRBV24-1, the J call TRBJ2-3; D possibly matches TRBD1 or TRBD2 (5 bases each). The CDR3 runs to 16 residues. Looked up from germline, CDR1 is KGHDR and CDR2 is SFDVKD. Trimming removed 5 bases at V and 4 bases at J, with 18 bases between. The CDR3 DNA reads TGTGCCACCAGTGCCCCAGGGACCGGTGGGGCAGATACGCAGTATTTT. Residues: CATSAPGTGGADTQYF.

This rearrangement joins TRBV3-1 (or the pseudogene TRBV3-2) to TRBJ2-3; D is possibly TRBD1 (5 bases). Trimming removed 6 bases from V and 0 bases from J, with 10 bases in between. Per the germline V gene, CDR1 is LGHDT and CDR2 is YNNKEL (reference sequence). There are 14 residues in the CDR3. The CDR3: CASSRTTSTDTQYF. For the CDR3, the DNA is TGTGCCAGCAGTCGGACAACTAGCACAGATACGCAGTATTTT.

The chain recombines TRBV6-5 with TRBJ2-5; TRBD1 aligns across 10 bases. Germline V gene sequence: CDR1 MNHEY, CDR2 SVGAGI. The CDR3 totals 14 residues. The V gene end was trimmed by 0 bases and the J gene end by 5 bases; junction bases not matched to a gene: 0. The CDR3 bases are TGTGCCAGCAGTTACTCGGGACAGGGGGAGACCCAGTACTTC. It yields the protein CASSYSGQGETQYF.

This clone appeared a few times. The gene calls are TRBV5-1 and TRBJ1-1, with D perhaps TRBD1 (5 bases). V dropped 3 bases and J dropped 4 bases, with 13 bases sitting between them. The CDR3 runs to 14 residues. Germline V gene sequence: CDR1 SGHRS, CDR2 YFSETQ. The CDR3 protein is CASSWTRRGTEAFF. The DNA for the CDR3 is TGCGCCAGCAGCTGGACCCGGAGGGGCACTGAAGCTTTCTTT.

V and J are TRBV7-3 and TRBJ1-2; possibly TRBD1 for D (5 bases). The CDR3 has 15 amino acids. Per germline, CDR1 SGHTA and CDR2 FQGTGA. Trimming left V 1 base short and J 4 bases short, with 13 bases between. The CDR3 spells CASSLSGGRGYGYTF. Written as DNA, the CDR3 is TGTGCCAGCAGCTTAAGTGGGGGTCGGGGCTATGGCTACACCTTC. Complete variable domain (other parts from reference TRBV7-3 and TRBJ1-2): GAGVSQTPSNKVTEKGKYVELRCDPISGHTALYWYRQSLGQGPEFLIYFQGTGAADDSGLPNDRFFAVRPEGSVSTLKIQRTERGDSAVYLCASSLSGGRGYGYTFGSGTRLTVV.

The V call is TRBV5-1, the J call TRBJ2-1; 10 bases match TRBD2. This CDR3 has 15 amino acids. The germline gives CDR1 SGHRS, CDR2 YFSETQ. J was trimmed by 6 bases and V by 4 bases; bases with no gene match: 7. The CDR3 spells CASSTGSGGFNEQFF. As DNA, the CDR3 is TGCGCCAGCAGCACCGGTAGCGGGGGGTTCAATGAGCAGTTCTTC. The full variable domain, its missing parts supplied by reference TRBV5-1 and TRBJ2-1, is KAGVTQTPRYLIKTRGQQVTLSCSPISGHRSVSWYQQTPGQGLQFLFEYFSETQRNKGNFPGRFSGRQFSNSRSEMNVSTLELGDSALYLCASSTGSGGFNEQFFGPGTRLTVL.

The rearrangement uses TRBV6-2 or TRBV6-3 and TRBJ2-7, with a tentative D call TRBD2 (5 bases). Per the germline V gene, CDR1 is MNHEY and CDR2 is SVGEGT. The CDR3 has 13 amino acids. V lost 0 bases to trimming and J lost 6 bases, with 9 bases between them. CDR3 nucleotide sequence: TGTGCCAGCAGTTACTCACGGGGTACCGAGCAGTACGTC. Translated: CASSYSRGTEQYV.

This chain links TRBV5-1 with TRBJ2-5, with 7 bases identical to TRBD2. This CDR3 is built from 14 residues. Germline V gene sequence: CDR1 SGHRS, CDR2 YFSETQ. V shed 1 base and J 5 bases; nucleotides not matched to a gene: 5. The CDR3 protein is CASSLHGGGETQYF. CDR3 DNA: TGCGCCAGCAGCTTGCACGGCGGGGGTGAGACCCAGTACTTC.

The rearrangement uses TRBV19 and TRBJ1-2; weak D call: TRBD1 (6 bases). Per germline, CDR1 LNHDA and CDR2 SQIVND (reference sequence). The V gene lost 5 bases and the J gene lost 2 bases, with 15 bases spanning the gap. The CDR3 has 15 residues. CDR3 amino acids: CASSLARQGNYGYTF. The CDR3 nucleotides are TGTGCCAGTAGTCTCGCACGGCAGGGGAACTATGGCTACACCTTC. The variable domain in full, completed from reference TRBV19 and TRBJ1-2, reads DGGITQSPKYLFRKEGQNVTLSCEQNLNHDAMYWYRQDPGQGLRLIYYSQIVNDFQKGDIAEGYSVSREKKESFPLTVTSAQKNPTAFYLCASSLARQGNYGYTFGSGTRLTVV.

V is TRBV11-3 and J is TRBJ2-7, with 9 nucleotides matching TRBD1. CDR1 and CDR2 (germline): SGHNT, YENEEA. The CDR3 sequence is 15 residues long. V was clipped by 4 bases and J by 2 bases; unmatched bases: 6. CDR3 DNA sequence: TGTGCCAGCAGCTACGACAGGGGGAAGACCTACGAGCAGTACGTC. Amino acids: CASSYDRGKTYEQYV.

The chain employs TRBV7-9 and TRBJ2-3; the match to TRBD1 covers 10 bases. The J segment lost 5 bases and the V segment lost 5 bases, leaving 13 bases of the junction unmatched. The germline V gene has CDR1 SEHNR and CDR2 FQNEAQ (reference sequence). This CDR3 is built from 17 residues. CDR3 sequence (DNA): TGTGCCAGCAGCCCCTGGGACAGGGGTGGGATGGTAGATACGCAGTATTTT. Its protein is CASSPWDRGGMVDTQYF. Drawing the rest from reference TRBV7-9 and TRBJ2-3, the complete variable domain is DTGVSQNPRHKITKRGQNVTFRCDPISEHNRLYWYRQTLGQGPEFLTYFQNEAQLEKSRLLSDRFSAERPKGSFSTLEIQRTEQGDSAMYLCASSPWDRGGMVDTQYFGPGTRLTVL.

This chain uses TRBV6-5 with TRBJ2-3, with D perhaps matching TRBD1 (6 bases). The CDR3 consists of 15 residues. Trimming removed 0 bases from V and 4 bases from J, with 11 bases in between. Germline-derived CDR1 and CDR2 are MNHEY and SVGAGI. The CDR3 region has the DNA TGTGCCAGCAGTTACTCGGACAGTAGGGCAGATACGCAGTATTTT. It is translated as CASSYSDSRADTQYF.